One and the same sample provided the 22 T cell receptor beta chains below, sequenced in a study of blood T cell repertoires in COVID-19. Sequencing was performed with immunoSEQ multiplex PCR; in TCRdb, only in-frame clones are kept and a portion is missing. The data hold about 76,000 clones, with 65% to 90% observed a single time. Sequencing was carried out using peripheral blood. Receptors were obtained from a man aged 50 to 59 with COVID-19, enrolled during active disease.

J is TRBJ2-3 and V is TRBV19; D call uncertain. CDR3 size: 14 residues. Germline V gene sequence: CDR1 LNHDA, CDR2 SQIVND (reference sequence). V was shortened by 4 bases and J by 0 bases, with 8 bases between the two germline ends. The CDR3 spells CASSRQTSTDTQYF. The CDR3 DNA is TGTGCCAGTAGTAGACAAACAAGCACAGATACGCAGTATTTT.

The rearrangement joins TRBV11-1 to TRBJ2-3; 8 bases match TRBD1. Trimming removed 4 bases from V and 3 bases from J; junction bases left unmatched: 9. The CDR3 totals 16 residues. The V gene's germline CDR1 is SGHAT and CDR2 FQDESV (reference sequence). The CDR3 nucleotides are TGTGCCAGCAGCTATCCCGGACAGGGAACAACAGATACGCAGTATTTT. This translates into CASSYPGQGTTDTQYF.

The J gene is TRBJ2-1, the V gene TRBV6-2 or TRBV6-3; D gene uncertain. Trimming removed 5 bases from V and 9 bases from J, with 8 bases in between. The CDR3 is made up of 11 amino acids. Germline V gene sequence: CDR1 MNHEY, CDR2 SVGEGT. CDR3 nucleotides: TGTGCCAGCAGTGGCATCCGTGAGCAGTTCTTC. It is translated as CASSGIREQFF.

This clone showed up just a few times. The chain is built from TRBV9 and TRBJ1-4; D may be TRBD1 (5 bases). The CDR3 consists of 15 residues. The V gene's germline CDR1 is SGDLS and CDR2 YYNGEE. Trimming removed 2 bases at V and 8 bases at J, with 16 bases between. In DNA form, the CDR3 reads TGTGCCAGCAGCGTGCAGGGCATCGGGCTGGAAAAACTGTTTTTT. This encodes CASSVQGIGLEKLFF.

CDR3 sequence (DNA): TGTGCCAGCAGGTATTCTAGCGGCGAGCAGTACTTC. Translated: CASRYSSGEQYF. V gene TRBV6-5 combines with J gene TRBJ2-7; 7 bases fit TRBD2. With 6 bases clipped from V and 6 bases from J, the junction kept 5 bases outside the gene matches. Germline V gene sequence: CDR1 MNHEY, CDR2 SVGAGI. The CDR3 is 12 amino acids.

In this sample, this clone turned up a few times. The DNA for the CDR3 is TGTGCCACCAGCAGAAGGGGTGGACCCACAGATACGCAGTATTTT. The encoded protein is CATSRRGGPTDTQYF. This chain links TRBV15 with TRBJ2-3, with D possibly being TRBD1 (5 bases). The V gene lost 2 bases and the J gene lost 2 bases, with 11 bases spanning the gap. Germline lookup yields CDR1 LNHNV and CDR2 YYDKDF (reference sequence). This CDR3 contains 15 residues.

This clone was found once. The V call is TRBV18, the J call TRBJ1-3; 10 bases agree with TRBD1. Germline lookup yields CDR1 KGHSH and CDR2 LQKENI. Unmatched junction bases numbered 7, after V lost 8 bases and J lost 0 bases. The CDR3 contains 16 residues. Here the CDR3 DNA reads TGTGCCAGCACACGACAGGGGGCGCTCTCTGGAAACACCATATATTTT. Residues: CASTRQGALSGNTIYF.

This chain joins TRBV24-1 and TRBJ1-1; TRBD1 matches 7 bases. Germline lookup yields CDR1 KGHDR and CDR2 SFDVKD. Losses at the gene ends were 7 bases for V and 8 bases for J; bases not matched to a gene: 12. This CDR3 comprises 14 residues. The CDR3 coding sequence is TGTGCCACCAGCTCGACAGGGATCCGAGGGGAAGCTTTCTTT. This translates into CATSSTGIRGEAFF.

The chain combines TRBV6-6 with TRBJ1-4; tentative D call: TRBD1 (6 bases). The CDR3 is 14 amino acids. V was clipped by 6 bases and J by 10 bases, with 18 bases between them. Germline V gene data show CDR1 as MNHNY and CDR2 as SVGAGI (reference sequence). CDR3 sequence: CASSDGGGGVKLFF. CDR3 in DNA: TGTGCCAGCAGCGATGGCGGGGGCGGTGTAAAACTGTTTTTT.

The chain uses TRBV5-1 and TRBJ2-7; D remains ambiguous. The V gene lost 4 bases and the J gene lost 6 bases, with 14 bases spanning the gap. The CDR3 covers 13 residues. Germline CDR1 and CDR2: SGHRS and YFSETQ. The CDR3: CASSLELMGEQYF. DNA for the CDR3: TGCGCCAGCAGCCTAGAACTAATGGGCGAGCAGTACTTC.

The chain has TRBV5-1 and TRBJ2-7; the match to TRBD1 covers 7 bases. The ends lost 0 bases at V and 3 bases at J; junction bases unmatched: 6. The CDR3 loop spans 15 amino acids. Per germline, CDR1 SGHRS and CDR2 YFSETQ. The CDR3 DNA reads as TGCGCCAGCAGCTTGGAAGGTGGGGACAGCTACGAGCAGTACTTC. Its translation is CASSLEGGDSYEQYF.

This clone was seen just once. The chain has TRBV3-1 (or the pseudogene TRBV3-2) and TRBJ2-7, with D possibly called TRBD1 or TRBD2 (6 bases each). The J call may be in error: the DNA end matches TRBJ2-1 better. The CDR3 extends over 13 amino acids. Per germline, CDR1 LGHDT and CDR2 YNNKEL (reference sequence). The CDR3 region has the DNA TGTGCCAGCAGCCTCGGACAGCGGGATGAGCAGTTCTTC. Translating it yields CASSLGQRDEQFF.

This clone occurred a few times. This chain links TRBV2 with TRBJ1-5; 10 bases align to TRBD1. V shed 6 bases, J shed 0 bases, and the junction held 20 bases outside the gene matches. Per the germline V gene, CDR1 is SNHLY and CDR2 is FYNNEI. The CDR3 runs to 21 residues. CDR3 protein: CASSSNPIPGQGLYSNQPQHF. The DNA of the CDR3 is TGTGCCAGCAGCTCTAATCCTATACCGGGACAGGGGCTTTATAGCAATCAGCCCCAGCATTTT.

V gene TRBV6-6 combines with J gene TRBJ1-2, with D maybe TRBD1 (6 bases). CDR3 length: 14 residues. Per the germline V gene, CDR1 is MNHNY and CDR2 is SVGAGI (reference sequence). V lost 8 bases and J lost 6, with 19 bases in between. The DNA for the CDR3 is TGTGCCAGCGAGGGGGGGGACCTCACTCATGGCTACACCTTC. It codes for CASEGGDLTHGYTF.

The chain joins TRBV18 to TRBJ2-7, with TRBD2 identical over 9 bases. Germline CDR1 is KGHSH and CDR2 is LQKENI. The J segment lost 2 bases and the V segment lost 6 bases, leaving 14 bases of the junction unmatched. The CDR3 extends over 17 amino acids. The CDR3 DNA sequence: TGTGCCAGCTCCCAGGGCACAGGGCGCGGGAGGGCCTACGAGCAGTACTTC. Its translation: CASSQGTGRGRAYEQYF.

The rearrangement links TRBV30 to TRBJ2-1; D is ambiguous. The V end lost 4 bases, the J end lost 5 bases, and 3 bases lay between the germline ends. The CDR3 extends over 10 amino acids. The V gene's germline CDR1 is GTSNPN and CDR2 SVGIG (reference sequence). The CDR3 coding sequence is TGTGCCTGGACCGACAATGAGCAGTTCTTC. It encodes CAWTDNEQFF.

The chain links TRBV19 to TRBJ2-5; a possible D gene is TRBD1 (5 bases). The CDR3 length is 15 residues. The V end lost 3 bases, the J end lost 6 bases, and 17 bases lay between the germline ends. Germline values: CDR1 LNHDA, CDR2 SQIVND (reference sequence). The CDR3 nucleotides read TGTGCCAGTAGTATTACATCAGGGTTCGCGAAGACCCAGTACTTC. This sequence encodes CASSITSGFAKTQYF.

This rearrangement joins TRBV7-3 to TRBJ2-1; D not resolved. This CDR3 region has 14 residues. Germline-derived CDR1 and CDR2 are SGHTA and FQGTGA. V was cut by 2 bases and J by 5 bases, with 10 bases left in between. The CDR3 region is CASSLSARNNEQFF. As DNA, the CDR3 is TGTGCCAGCAGCTTATCAGCGAGGAACAATGAGCAGTTCTTC.

This rearrangement joins TRBV6-5 to TRBJ1-3; D remains unclear. The CDR3 is made up of 16 amino acids. Per the germline V gene, CDR1 is MNHEY and CDR2 is SVGAGI. V shed 0 bases and J shed 6 bases, with 15 bases lying between them. This CDR3 is CASSYSGWESANTIYF. CDR3 sequence (DNA): TGTGCCAGCAGTTACTCTGGTTGGGAGAGTGCAAACACCATATATTTT.

The chain couples TRBV6-5 to TRBJ1-6; D ambiguous. Trimming cost V 6 bases and J 7 bases, with 13 bases left between them. The CDR3 loop spans 14 amino acids. The V gene's germline CDR1 is MNHEY and CDR2 SVGAGI. DNA of the CDR3: TGTGCCAGCAGCCCCCCCGAGAGGAATTCACCCCTCCACTTT. Translated: CASSPPERNSPLHF.

This clone was recorded only once. This chain joins TRBV7-8 and TRBJ2-7; D is possibly TRBD2 (6 bases). The CDR3 covers 16 residues. The V end was cut by 2 bases, the J end by 4 bases, with 18 bases between. Germline V CDR1 and CDR2: SGHVS, FQNEAQ. This chain's CDR3 is CASSLINGSSGYEQYF. In DNA form, the CDR3 reads TGTGCCAGCAGCTTAATTAACGGGAGCTCGGGATACGAGCAGTACTTC.

Regarding this clone: A much larger clone is a single base away; this may be a read error. Other nucleotide sequences in the sample specify the same CDR3. V and J are TRBV5-6 and TRBJ1-2, with 7 bases that match TRBD1. V shed 8 bases, J shed 4 bases, and the junction held 8 bases outside the gene matches. In germline, CDR1 is SGHDT, CDR2 YYEEEE. This CDR3 region has 13 residues. CDR3 sequence: CASSKDRLYGYTF. The CDR3 DNA reads as TGTGCCAGTAGCAAGGACAGGCTCTATGGCTACACCTTC.